The rows below give T cell receptor beta chains drawn from one sample of a study of prognosis after radiotherapy for stage I lung cancer. TCRdb analysed the multiplex PCR reads with MiXCR anew, one entry per CDR3 protein. The table shows fewer than 15,000 distinct CDR3 sequences, with roughly 50% occurring only once. The sample consisted of PBMCs, taken before or after stereotactic body radiation therapy (not recorded which). The receptors shown here come from a donor of 50 years or more with non-small cell lung cancer. Each CDR3 is given with its conserved first and last residue. Each record gives: V gene, J gene, D gene, clone size, CDR3 DNA, CDR3 protein. D genes are given only for firm matches. Where a row states a size, it is once, few, many or the class of an expanded clone; other rows omit it.

TRBV4-2	TRBJ2-7	NA	many	TGTGCCAGCAGTAGGGACACAACTTACGAGCAGTACTTC	CASSRDTTYEQYF
TRBV14	TRBJ2-2	NA	many	TGTGCCAGCAGCCTCCGAGAGGGTAGAGACACCGGGGAGCTGTTTTTT	CASSLREGRDTGELFF
TRBV6-5	TRBJ2-3	NA	NA	TGTGCCAGCAGGGACTCGGGCGACACAGATACGCAGTATTTT	CASRDSGDTDTQYF
TRBV13	TRBJ1-4	NA	NA	TGTGCCAGCAGCTCAACGATACAGGGTAATAATGAAAAACTGTTTTTT	CASSSTIQGNNEKLFF
TRBV24-1	TRBJ2-7	NA	many	TGTGCCACCAGTGATTTGTATTCTGCATCGGGGCAGTACTTC	CATSDLYSASGQYF
TRBV11-2	TRBJ2-3	NA	few	TGTGCCAGCAGCTCCCGACTAGTTTCAGATACGCAGTATTTT	CASSSRLVSDTQYF
TRBV5-5	TRBJ2-5	NA	NA	TGTGCCGGCAGCTTCAGCGGTATAGAGGCCCAGTACTTC	CAGSFSGIEAQYF
TRBV11-1	TRBJ2-3	NA	many	TGTGCCAGCACCCAGGGACGGAGCACAGATACGCAGTATTTT	CASTQGRSTDTQYF
TRBV5-4	TRBJ2-7	TRBD1	many	TGTGCCAGCAGCGGGGGGGGACAGGGAACCTACGAGCAGTACTTC	CASSGGGQGTYEQYF
TRBV25-1	TRBJ1-1	NA	many	TGTGCCAGCAGTGACAGGAACACTGAAGCTTTCTTT	CASSDRNTEAFF
TRBV4-2	TRBJ2-2	NA	many	TGTGCCAGCAGCCATCGGGGGAAACAACACACCGGGGAGCTGTTTTTT	CASSHRGKQHTGELFF
TRBV9	TRBJ1-5	TRBD1	many	TGTGCCAGCAGCGTAGACGGGACAGACAATCAGCCCCAGCATTTT	CASSVDGTDNQPQHF
TRBV24-1	TRBJ2-1	TRBD1	medium-sized	TGTGCCACCAGTGACCGGGACAGGGGCCCCCATGAGCAGTTCTTC	CATSDRDRGPHEQFF
TRBV6-1	TRBJ2-1	NA	NA	TGTGCCAGCAGCTTCGAGGGGCAGTTCTTC	CASSFEGQFF
TRBV20-1	TRBJ1-6	NA	medium-sized	TGCAGTGCTAGGGACGGATCCTATAATTCACCCCTCCACTTT	CSARDGSYNSPLHF
TRBV19	TRBJ2-5	TRBD2	many	TGTGCCAGTAGAAAAACCGGGACTAGCCTAGAGACCCAGTACTTC	CASRKTGTSLETQYF
TRBV20-1	TRBJ2-1	NA	medium-sized	TGCAGTGCAAAGGGTCTCGCCGAATACAATGAGCAGTTCTTC	CSAKGLAEYNEQFF
TRBV5-1	TRBJ2-1	TRBD1	many	TGCGCCAGCAGCCTAGACAGGGGGTCTCACAATGAGCAGTTCTTC	CASSLDRGSHNEQFF
TRBV5-5	TRBJ2-3	TRBD1	medium-sized	TGTGCCAGTCCGGGGACAGGGACCTCAGATACGCAGTATTTT	CASPGTGTSDTQYF
TRBV7-9	TRBJ2-7	TRBD2	NA	TGTGCAAGCAGCGGCGGGAGGAGCTACGAGAAGTACTTC	CASSGGRSYEKYF
TRBV25-1	TRBJ2-7	TRBD1	many	TGTGCCAGCGCAGGTGGAGTGGCACAGGGGAGACTCGAGCAGTACTTC	CASAGGVAQGRLEQYF
TRBV28	TRBJ2-1	NA	NA	TGTGCCAGCAGGCTTTCAGGGCAGTGGGCTCGAAATGAGCAGTTCTTC	CASRLSGQWARNEQFF
TRBV28	TRBJ2-6	TRBD2	many	TGTGCCAGCACTCCGGGGGGGGCTGGGGCCAACGTCCTGACTTTC	CASTPGGAGANVLTF
TRBV20-1	TRBJ1-2	NA	NA	TGCAGTGCACCGGAGCGGACGTATAACTATGGCTACACCTTC	CSAPERTYNYGYTF